Included here is one T cell receptor (beta chain) sequence, with context. Its antigen is as yet unknown. Produced via immunoSEQ multiplex PCR; TCRdb's table is partial and in-frame only. This sample carries more than 80,000 clones, 91% of them seen once, and the ten largest clones take about 8.7%. The sample is drawn from a study of OX40 agonist ivuxolimab in advanced cancers. Study at large: An agonistic anti-OX40 (CD134) antibody, ivuxolimab, was used to treat the patients. Partial responses were seen in three patients, one with hepatocellular carcinoma and two with cutaneous melanoma.

CDR3 size: 13 residues. V lost 0 bases and J 4 bases, leaving 7 bases between the germline ends. Germline lookup yields CDR1 SGHRS and CDR2 YFSETQ. Findings of the study overall: Specificity for antigen went undetermined in the expanded peripheral T cells. Low normalized T-cell clonal expansion was also seen in some nonresponders.

The TCR originated in an adult with an advanced solid tumor such as melanoma, head and neck, liver or kidney cancer. The source was CD4+ or CD8+ T cells sorted from blood, collected in a trial of the OX40 agonist ivuxolimab. V is TRBV5-1 and J is TRBJ1-2; D may be TRBD1 (6 bases). CDR3 loop: CASSLGQVYGYTF. The CDR3 coding sequence is TGCGCCAGCAGCTTGGGACAGGTCTATGGCTACACCTTC.